These 21 T cell receptor beta chains were all obtained from the same sample, sequenced in a study of OX40 agonist ivuxolimab in advanced cancers. Sequencing used immunoSEQ multiplex PCR; TCRdb keeps in-frame clones, though not all of them. The sample lists tens of thousands of clones; nearly 95% were seen once. Sequencing was performed on CD4+ or CD8+ T cells sorted from blood, taken in a trial of the OX40 agonist ivuxolimab. The source is an adult with an advanced solid tumor such as melanoma, head and neck, liver or kidney cancer.

The chain combines TRBV6-1 with TRBJ2-1; D is tentatively TRBD1 or TRBD2 (5 bases each). CDR3 length: 12 amino acids. The V end lost 10 bases, the J end lost 10 bases, and 17 bases lay between the germline ends. Per germline, CDR1 MNHNS and CDR2 SASEGT. In nucleotides, the CDR3 is TGTGCCACCGATGGTCCTTGGGGGGAGCAGTTCTTC. As protein: CATDGPWGEQFF.

The genes are TRBV2 and TRBJ2-7; D possibly matches TRBD1 or TRBD2 (5 bases each). The V gene's germline CDR1 is SNHLY and CDR2 FYNNEI. CDR3 length equals 13 residues. V was clipped by 6 bases and J by 0 bases, with 9 bases between them. The DNA for the CDR3 is TGTGCCAGCAGGGGACCCAGCTCCTACGAGCAGTACTTC. It is translated as CASRGPSSYEQYF.

The chain recombines TRBV21-1 with TRBJ1-1. TRBV21-1 is marked as a pseudogene. The CDR3 has 15 residues. CDR3 bases: TGTGCCAGCAGCAAAGGCATGAATAAGCGGGGTGAAGCTTTCTTT. It codes for CASSKGMNKRGEAFF.

The J gene is TRBJ2-5, the V gene TRBV5-4, with a weak D call TRBD2 (6 bases). This CDR3 region has 15 residues. Germline V gene data show CDR1 as SGHNT and CDR2 as YYREEE (reference sequence). V was pared by 2 bases and J by 5 bases, with 16 bases between. The CDR3 sequence: CASSLFGGMDETQYF. Written as DNA, the CDR3 is TGTGCCAGCAGCTTATTTGGGGGGATGGACGAGACCCAGTACTTC.

The V call is TRBV5-1, the J call TRBJ2-7, with 9 bases lining up with TRBD1. The germline CDR1 and CDR2 sequences are SGHRS and YFSETQ. The V gene end was trimmed by 2 bases and the J gene end by 4 bases; junction bases not matched to a gene: 7. The CDR3 length is 15 residues. The CDR3 protein is CASSLRQGEMYEQYF. In nucleotides, the CDR3 is TGCGCCAGCAGCTTAAGACAGGGGGAAATGTACGAGCAGTACTTC. Drawing the rest from reference TRBV5-1 and TRBJ2-7, the complete variable domain is KAGVTQTPRYLIKTRGQQVTLSCSPISGHRSVSWYQQTPGQGLQFLFEYFSETQRNKGNFPGRFSGRQFSNSRSEMNVSTLELGDSALYLCASSLRQGEMYEQYFGPGTRLTVT.

The V gene is TRBV7-9, the J gene TRBJ2-3, with D perhaps TRBD1 (5 bases). Germline V gene sequence: CDR1 SEHNR, CDR2 FQNEAQ (reference sequence). CDR3 length: 14 residues. Trimming pared 4 bases from V and 0 bases from J, leaving 8 bases between. The chain's CDR3 is CASSSDRSTDTQYF. In DNA form, the CDR3 reads TGTGCCAGCAGCTCCGACAGAAGCACAGATACGCAGTATTTT.

V gene TRBV27 combines with J gene TRBJ1-5, with D unclear. The ends were cut back, 6 bases at V and 3 bases at J, with 9 bases in the middle. Germline V gene data show CDR1 as MNHEY and CDR2 as SMNVEV (reference sequence). This CDR3 comprises 13 residues. CDR3 sequence: CASSPFPNQPQHF. In DNA form, the CDR3 reads TGTGCCAGCAGCCCCTTTCCCAATCAGCCCCAGCATTTT.

The gene calls are TRBV7-9 and TRBJ2-5; 7 nucleotides match TRBD2. The CDR3 contains 13 residues. J gave up 5 bases and V 5 bases, and 5 bases lay outside the gene matches. Germline assignment: CDR1 SEHNR and CDR2 FQNEAQ (reference sequence). The CDR3 region has the DNA TGTGCCAGCAGCGGGGGGGTACGGGAGACCCAGTACTTC. Protein sequence: CASSGGVRETQYF.

The chain uses TRBV27 and TRBJ1-2, with D possibly being TRBD1 (5 bases). CDR1 and CDR2 from the germline V gene are MNHEY and SMNVEV (reference sequence). This CDR3 is 14 amino acids long. V was shortened by 3 bases and J by 2 bases, with 10 bases between the two germline ends. CDR3 nucleotides: TGTGCCAGCAGTTTGGGCAGGGAGAACTATGGCTACACCTTC. Translation: CASSLGRENYGYTF.

This rearrangement joins TRBV7-2 to TRBJ2-7; no clear D gene. CDR3 length: 11 residues. The germline V gene encodes CDR1 SGHTA and CDR2 FQGNSA. The V end lost 5 bases, the J end lost 2 bases, and 4 bases lay between the germline ends. CDR3 sequence (DNA): TGTGCCAGCAGCCCAGCCTACGAGCAGTACTTC. As protein: CASSPAYEQYF. The full variable domain, its missing parts supplied by reference TRBV7-2 and TRBJ2-7, is GAGVSQSPSNKVTEKGKDVELRCDPISGHTALYWYRQSLGQGLEFLIYFQGNSAPDKSGLPSDRFSAERTGGSVSTLTIQRTQQEDSAVYLCASSPAYEQYFGPGTRLTVT.

The CDR3 region is CASSQEGWQGMNEQYF. The CDR3 DNA reads as TGTGCCAGCAGCCAAGAAGGATGGCAGGGTATGAACGAGCAGTACTTC. V is TRBV4-2 and J is TRBJ2-7; a possible D gene is TRBD1 (5 bases). This CDR3 spans 16 amino acids. The V gene lost 0 bases and the J gene lost 5 bases, with 17 bases spanning the gap. CDR1 and CDR2 from the germline V gene are LGHNA and YNFKEQ.

V is TRBV7-6 and J is TRBJ1-5, with D unclear. There are 13 residues in the CDR3. The V end was cut by 3 bases, the J end by 0 bases, with 3 bases between. Per germline, CDR1 SGHVS and CDR2 FNYEAQ. CDR3 residues: CASSFGSNQPQHF. CDR3 coding DNA: TGTGCCAGCAGCTTTGGTAGCAATCAGCCCCAGCATTTT. Supplemented by reference TRBV7-6 and TRBJ1-5, the full variable domain reads GAGVSQSPRYKVTKRGQDVALRCDPISGHVSLYWYRQALGQGPEFLTYFNYEAQQDKSGLPNDRFSAERPEGSISTLTIQRTEQRDSAMYRCASSFGSNQPQHFGDGTRLSIL.

The sample holds one count of this clone. This chain uses TRBV29-1 with TRBJ1-2; D might be TRBD1 (5 bases). The CDR3 sequence is 12 residues long. Trimming left V 3 bases short and J 4 bases short, with 9 bases between. The germline V gene encodes CDR1 SQVTM and CDR2 ANQGSEA. CDR3 amino acids: CSVDDSVYGYTF. The DNA for the CDR3 is TGCAGCGTTGACGACAGTGTCTATGGCTACACCTTC. The variable domain in full, completed from reference TRBV29-1 and TRBJ1-2, reads SAVISQKPSRDICQRGTSLTIQCQVDSQVTMMFWYRQQPGQSLTLIATANQGSEATYESGFVIDKFPISRPNLTFSTLTVSNMSPEDSSIYLCSVDDSVYGYTFGSGTRLTVV.

The V call is TRBV19, the J call TRBJ1-1, with no clear D. Germline-derived CDR1 and CDR2 are LNHDA and SQIVND (reference sequence). The CDR3 is 15 amino acids. V lost 2 bases to trimming and J lost 4 bases, with 14 bases between them. CDR3 loop: CASSISPAGPTEAFF. The CDR3 DNA reads TGTGCCAGTAGTATATCCCCAGCGGGTCCCACTGAAGCTTTCTTT.

The chain carries TRBV4-1 and TRBJ2-3; the match to TRBD2 covers 12 bases. V was clipped by 1 base and J by 1 base; unmatched bases: 0. The CDR3 is made up of 16 amino acids. Germline loops: CDR1 MGHRA, CDR2 YSYEKL. CDR3 nucleotides: TGCGCCAGCAGCCAAGGGACTAGCGGGGGCACAGATACGCAGTATTTT. It specifies CASSQGTSGGTDTQYF.

In its sample, this clone was seen once. This chain joins TRBV5-4 and TRBJ2-7, with a weak D call TRBD1 (6 bases). From germline, CDR1 is SGHNT and CDR2 YYREEE (reference sequence). This CDR3 has 14 amino acids. Trimming shortened V by 2 bases and J by 6 bases, and 15 bases separated the two germline ends. CDR3 nucleotides: TGTGCCAGCAGCTTCGAAGGGGGACCCTCCGAGCAGTACTTC. This encodes CASSFEGGPSEQYF. Full variable domain (rest looked up from reference TRBV5-4 and TRBJ2-7): ETGVTQSPTHLIKTRGQQVTLRCSSQSGHNTVSWYQQALGQGPQFIFQYYREEENGRGNFPPRFSGLQFPNYSSELNVNALELDDSALYLCASSFEGGPSEQYFGPGTRLTVT.

The chain combines TRBV5-1 with TRBJ2-7; D is undetermined. This CDR3 region has 11 residues. CDR1 SGHRS and CDR2 YFSETQ come from the germline V gene. Trimming left V 2 bases short and J 7 bases short, with 7 bases between. CDR3 region: CASSFGWEQYF. The CDR3 DNA is TGCGCCAGCAGCTTCGGGTGGGAGCAGTACTTC.

This chain uses TRBV4-1 with TRBJ1-1; D remains unclear. Germline V gene lookup returns CDR1 MGHRA and CDR2 YSYEKL. Between the trimmed V and J ends, which lost 1 base and 3 bases, there was a span of 9 bases. The CDR3 runs to 14 residues. The CDR3 loop reads CASSQGEGDTEAFF. In DNA form, the CDR3 reads TGCGCCAGCAGCCAAGGTGAGGGAGACACTGAAGCTTTCTTT.

The CDR3 spells CASSVDIWEPEAFF. Here the CDR3 DNA reads TGTGCCAGCAGCGTAGATATTTGGGAGCCTGAAGCTTTCTTT. V and J are TRBV9 and TRBJ1-1; D not resolved. The CDR3 is made up of 14 amino acids. CDR1 is SGDLS and CDR2 is YYNGEE in the germline V gene. Between the trimmed V and J ends, which lost 0 bases and 6 bases, there was a span of 12 bases.

This clone was seen a few times. The chain combines TRBV30 with TRBJ1-1, with D unresolved. Trimming shortened V by 0 bases and J by 2 bases, and 10 bases separated the two germline ends. This CDR3 contains 14 residues. Germline loops: CDR1 GTSNPN, CDR2 SVGIG (reference sequence). The CDR3 loop is CAWSVGQVNTEAFF. CDR3 DNA: TGTGCCTGGAGTGTAGGTCAGGTCAACACTGAAGCTTTCTTT.

This chain links TRBV5-6 with TRBJ1-6; D is unclear. V was cut by 4 bases and J by 7 bases, with 9 bases left in between. This CDR3 contains 13 residues. Germline assignment: CDR1 SGHDT and CDR2 YYEEEE. This CDR3 reads CASSEVMNSPLHF. The CDR3 DNA reads as TGTGCCAGCAGCGAGGTCATGAATTCACCCCTCCACTTT.